A single TCR beta chain is shown here with its context. In the source study's methods: Estimates of nucleated cell counts were drawn from the amplification of reference gene primers. Clones were sequenced by immunoSEQ multiplex PCR, and TCRdb holds only the in-frame ones, with some missing. D and trimming were read from the DNA, whereas the V and J calls and clone size are those reported in that table. This sample has about 82,000 clones; just under 85% occur once, and the top ten carry 15% to 20%. The sample is drawn from a study of blood T cell repertoires in COVID-19. As for the study in general: Specimens from acute and convalescent COVID-19 originated in the United States, Italy and Spain. PBMCs, B-cell-depleted T cells, or T cells were the source of the cDNA or gDNA that made up the material.

The CDR3 totals 12 residues. V was clipped by 4 bases and J by 8 bases, with 8 bases between them. CDR1 and CDR2 from the germline V gene are SEHNR and FQNEAQ (reference sequence). The chain joins TRBV7-9 to TRBJ1-4; D unresolved. This receptor was obtained from an elderly man with active or convalescent COVID-19. Material for sequencing was peripheral blood. The DNA of the CDR3 is TGTGCCAGCAGCTCAGGATCCGAAAAACTGTTTTTT. Protein: CASSSGSEKLFF.